These 2 T cell receptor beta chains were all obtained from the same sample, sequenced in a study of blood T cell repertoires in COVID-19. This table comes from immunoSEQ multiplex PCR, and its TCRdb copy is limited to in-frame clones, with some not included. This table holds 130,000 or so clones, about 80% found once. Sequences were obtained from peripheral blood. These receptors all stem from a woman aged 55-70 years with acute or convalescent COVID-19.

The V gene is TRBV5-6, the J gene TRBJ1-2; D is unresolved. The CDR3 loop spans 15 amino acids. Germline V lookup: CDR1 SGHDT, CDR2 YYEEEE. The germline V and J ends were trimmed by 0 bases and 4 bases, with 13 bases remaining between them. CDR3 nucleotide sequence: TGTGCCAGCAGCTTGGAAGGTGAGGCCTTCTATGGCTACACCTTC. Translated, it gives CASSLEGEAFYGYTF.

A single count supports this clone. The chain employs TRBV7-9 and TRBJ2-2; D perhaps matches TRBD2 (5 bases). Germline values: CDR1 SEHNR, CDR2 FQNEAQ (reference sequence). Trimming cost V 2 bases and J 4 bases, with 14 bases left between them. This CDR3 is 16 amino acids long. The CDR3 coding sequence is TGTGCCAGCAGCTTAAGAATTGCAGGAGGCACCGGGGAGCTGTTTTTT. Translation gives CASSLRIAGGTGELFF.